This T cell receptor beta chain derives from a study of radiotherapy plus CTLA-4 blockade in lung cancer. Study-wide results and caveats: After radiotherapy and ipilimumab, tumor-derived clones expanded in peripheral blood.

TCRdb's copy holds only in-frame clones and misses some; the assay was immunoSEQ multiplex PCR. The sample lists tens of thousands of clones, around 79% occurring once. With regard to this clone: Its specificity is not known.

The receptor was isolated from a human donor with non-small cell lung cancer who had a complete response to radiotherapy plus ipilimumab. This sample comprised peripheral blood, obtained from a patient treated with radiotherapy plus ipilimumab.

The DNA of the CDR3 is TGTGCAAGTCGCTTAGCGACCGACGGTCCTTCCTACAATGAGCAGTTCTTC. Its translation is CASRLATDGPSYNEQFF. The chain uses TRBV12-2 and TRBJ2-1. TRBV12-2 is classified as a pseudogene. The CDR3 extends over 17 amino acids.